The clone carrying this T cell receptor (beta chain) was seen many times. Authors of the study amplified TCR beta CDR3 regions from RNA transcripts. Primed by the HTBI set, a first-round RT-PCR was run on the TCR CDR3. TCRdb fed the multiplex PCR reads into MiXCR, producing one record per CDR3 protein. In the table there are about 210,000 distinct CDR3 sequences, around 20% of which are singletons. The record originates from a study of T cells in Graves' hyperthyroidism and ophthalmopathy. The sequencing input was blood. The sequence derives from a man aged 35 to 55 with Graves' hyperthyroidism.

Written as DNA, the CDR3 is TGCGCCAGCAGCGCGGGACTTCTTTCCTACGAGCAGTACTTC. Protein: CASSAGLLSYEQYF. This chain joins TRBV5-1 and TRBJ2-7, with D perhaps matching TRBD2 (6 bases). CDR3 length: 14 amino acids. Germline-derived CDR1 and CDR2 are SGHRS and YFSETQ. V shed 4 bases and J shed 1 base, with 12 bases lying between them.